The present TCR beta chain was sequenced within a study of T-cell memory formation after mild COVID-19. Constant-segment primers were used for 5'RACE, and the resulting TCR alpha and TCR beta cDNA libraries carried sample barcodes and UMIs. A single record per CDR3 protein comes from TCRdb applying MiXCR to the 5' RACE reads. Here the sample spans 500,000 to 600,000 distinct CDR3 sequences, 18% being singletons. After removal of 0 bases from V and 6 bases from J, the junction contained 11 bases not matched to a gene. Germline V gives CDR1 LGHDT, CDR2 YNNKEL (reference sequence). CDR3 length: 16 amino acids.

Sequenced input: PBMCs or a T cell subset sorted from them (not recorded which). The chain links TRBV3-1 to TRBJ2-7; 7 bases are shared with TRBD2. The sequence was obtained from an adult woman who had mild COVID-19 (a few samples of this study predate the infection). Cell type and time point are not known. CDR3 sequence reads: CASSQESLASGGEQYF. Here the CDR3 DNA reads TGTGCCAGCAGCCAAGAATCACTAGCGAGTGGGGGCGAGCAGTACTTC.